This TCR beta chain emerged from a study of T cells in Graves' hyperthyroidism and ophthalmopathy. This clonotype was recorded at least ten times. From RNA transcripts, TCR beta CDR3 regions were amplified. A first-round RT-PCR of the TCR CDR3 used the HTBI primer set. Each CDR3 protein gets one entry after TCRdb re-called the multiplex PCR reads with MiXCR. The data show about 610,000 distinct CDR3 sequences, 46% seen once. The CDR3 has 16 residues. The V and J ends lost 3 bases and 5 bases respectively, with 20 bases between them. Germline V CDR1 and CDR2: SGDLS, YYNGEE. Source material: peripheral blood or thyroid tissue (not recorded which). This TCR derives from a woman aged 18-29 years with Graves' hyperthyroidism. This chain connects TRBV9 to TRBJ2-5; unclear D gene. The CDR3 region is CASSEDASKVWETQYF. The CDR3 DNA sequence: TGTGCCAGCAGCGAGGACGCATCGAAGGTCTGGGAGACCCAGTACTTC.